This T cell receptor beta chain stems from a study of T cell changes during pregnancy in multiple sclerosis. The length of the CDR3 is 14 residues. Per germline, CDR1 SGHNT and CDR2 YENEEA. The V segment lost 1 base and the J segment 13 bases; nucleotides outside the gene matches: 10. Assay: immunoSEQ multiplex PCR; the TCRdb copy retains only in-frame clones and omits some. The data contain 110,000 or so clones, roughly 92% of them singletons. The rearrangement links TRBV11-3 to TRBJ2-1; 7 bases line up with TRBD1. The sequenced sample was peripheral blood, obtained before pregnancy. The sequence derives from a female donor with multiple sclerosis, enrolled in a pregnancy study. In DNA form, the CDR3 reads TGTGCCAGCAGCTTAGGTCGACAGGGCAGGGGTCAGTTCTTC. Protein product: CASSLGRQGRGQFF.